Listed below are T cell receptor beta chains from one sample, sequenced in a study of identical twins. TCRdb independently ran MiXCR on the 5' RACE reads; one entry per CDR3 protein. The sample yields some 790,000 distinct CDR3 sequences, 15% to 20% seen once. Another study also made use of these data, one on T cells expressing NK-cell markers.

The sample comprised PBMCs. The source is a woman under 30 in good health. The CDR3 runs from the conserved cysteine through the conserved F or W. The D gene is left open where the match is weak. Some rows have no size entry. The others give once, few or many, or a class for an expanded clone.

j_gene,d_gene,abundance,v_gene,CDR3nt,CDR3aa
TRBJ2-2,NA,NA,TRBV6-5,TGTGCCAGCAGTTACTCTCCTAGCGCGGCCGGGGAGCTGTTTTTT,CASSYSPSAAGELFF
TRBJ2-7,NA,few,TRBV12-3/TRBV12-4,TGTGCCAGCAGTTGGGGGGACAGTAGGGACGAGCAGTACTTC,CASSWGDSRDEQYF
TRBJ2-7,NA,NA,TRBV3-1,TGTGCCAGCAGCCGGGGAGGGGACAGCTACGAGCAGTACTTC,CASSRGGDSYEQYF
TRBJ2-3,TRBD1,NA,TRBV7-9,TGTGCCAGCAGCTTATCGGGACAGCGAATCACAGATACGCAGTATTTT,CASSLSGQRITDTQYF
TRBJ1-1,NA,NA,TRBV29-1,TGCAGCGTTGGGGCGTACACTGAAGCTTTCTTT,CSVGAYTEAFF
TRBJ2-7,NA,NA,TRBV9,TGTGCCAGCAGCGTTAATGTGGGCTCCTACGAGCAGTACTTC,CASSVNVGSYEQYF
TRBJ1-1,NA,NA,TRBV12-3/TRBV12-4,TGTGCCAGCAGGTCACAAATGAACACTGAAGCTTTCTTT,CASRSQMNTEAFF
TRBJ1-2,NA,few,TRBV29-1,TGCAGCGTTGACTCAGTAGCTAACTATGGCTACACCTTC,CSVDSVANYGYTF
TRBJ1-1,NA,few,TRBV29-1,TGCAGCGTCGCCCGCGGGGGGACGCTGAACACTGAAGCTTTCTTT,CSVARGGTLNTEAFF
TRBJ1-1,NA,few,TRBV7-9,TGTGCCAGCAGCTTAGCGGTAGGGGTGAACACTGAAGCTTTCTTT,CASSLAVGVNTEAFF
TRBJ2-3,NA,NA,TRBV10-1,TGCGCCAGCAGTGAGTCGATTTGGGGGGCGCTTGATACGCAGTATTTT,CASSESIWGALDTQYF
TRBJ2-2,NA,NA,TRBV7-9,TGTGCCAGCCCAACCCTAAAGGTCCCCGGGGAGCTGTTTTTT,CASPTLKVPGELFF
TRBJ2-7,NA,NA,TRBV7-9,TGTGCCAGCAGCATGGGGGGCCCCTCCTACGAGCAGTACTTC,CASSMGGPSYEQYF
TRBJ2-7,TRBD1,few,TRBV20-1,TGCAGTGTCTTCCTCCGGGACAGCTACGAGCAGTACTTC,CSVFLRDSYEQYF
TRBJ2-4,NA,NA,TRBV2,TGTGCCAGCAGTGAAATGAACATTCAGTACTTC,CASSEMNIQYF
TRBJ2-1,NA,few,TRBV7-4,TGTGCCAGCAGCTTACCCGACGCCGTTAGTCCCGGGACGCCTATAACGGGATCATACAATGAGCAGTTCTTC,CASSLPDAVSPGTPITGSYNEQFF
TRBJ2-5,NA,few,TRBV20-1,TGCAGTGCTAGATCATCGGTTCAGGAGACCCAGTACTTC,CSARSSVQETQYF
TRBJ2-5,NA,few,TRBV12-3/TRBV12-4,TGTGCCAGCAGGAAAGACAGCGCGGAGGCCCAGTACTTC,CASRKDSAEAQYF
TRBJ1-3,NA,NA,TRBV7-9,TGTGCCAGCACCACCCTTCGGGGCGGCACCATATATTTT,CASTTLRGGTIYF
TRBJ2-1,TRBD1,NA,TRBV7-2,TGTGCCAGCAGCTTAGAGACAGGGCCCCATAAGCAGTTCTTC,CASSLETGPHKQFF
TRBJ2-3,NA,once,TRBV6-5,TGTGCCAGCAGTTACGGCGATACGCAGAATTTT,CASSYGDTQNF
TRBJ2-7,NA,few,TRBV7-2,TGTGCCAGCAGCGATTATCGGGAGCAGTACTTC,CASSDYREQYF
TRBJ2-3,TRBD2,NA,TRBV7-9,TGTGCCAGCAGCGACACTAGCGTGGGAGATACGCAGTATTTT,CASSDTSVGDTQYF
TRBJ2-7,NA,NA,TRBV14,TGTGCCAGCAGCCCTTACTCAAACTACGAGCAGTACTTC,CASSPYSNYEQYF
TRBJ2-2,TRBD2,few,TRBV11-2,TGTGCCAGCAGCTTCGGGCTAGCGGGAGCCGGGGAGCTGTTTTTT,CASSFGLAGAGELFF
TRBJ2-2,TRBD2,few,TRBV27,TGTGCCAGAGAACTAGCGGGAGGGGACACCGGGGAGCTGTTTTTT,CARELAGGDTGELFF
TRBJ2-5,TRBD1,few,TRBV9,TGTGCCAGCAGCGTCGACAGGGGAGGAGAGACCCAGTACTTC,CASSVDRGGETQYF
TRBJ2-7,TRBD1,NA,TRBV19,TGTGCCAGTAACCGCGGGACAGGGGGCGACGAGCAGTACTTC,CASNRGTGGDEQYF
TRBJ2-3,NA,NA,TRBV29-1,TGCAGCGTCCCTCTTGATACGCAGTATTTT,CSVPLDTQYF
TRBJ2-1,TRBD2,few,TRBV12-3/TRBV12-4,TGTGCCAGCAGTTTGCTTTCGCGGGAGTTCAACAATGAGCAGTTCTTC,CASSLLSREFNNEQFF
TRBJ2-1,TRBD2,few,TRBV3-1,TGTGCCAGCAGCCAAGCACTGGGGACTAGCGACAATGAGCAGTTCTTC,CASSQALGTSDNEQFF
TRBJ2-3,NA,many,TRBV6-4,TGTGCCAGCAGTGACGGGGGGGCCACAGATACGCAGTATTTT,CASSDGGATDTQYF
TRBJ1-5,NA,few,TRBV5-6,TGTGCCAGCAGCTTGGCTACCCTGAGGGATCAGCCCCAGCATTTT,CASSLATLRDQPQHF
TRBJ2-7,NA,NA,TRBV12-3/TRBV12-4,TGTGCCAGCAGAAATACAGGGATCTACGAGCAGTACTTC,CASRNTGIYEQYF
TRBJ2-1,NA,few,TRBV30,TGTGCCTGGAGGGACCCAGACTACAATGAGCAGTTCTTC,CAWRDPDYNEQFF
TRBJ1-1,NA,few,TRBV7-9,TGTGCCAGCAGCCGAGCGGCAGGGCAACACGTGAACACTGAAGCTTTCTTT,CASSRAAGQHVNTEAFF
TRBJ2-1,NA,NA,TRBV25-1,TGTGCCAGCAGTGCGGACCGGGCACAGCGGTGGAATGAGCAGTTCTTC,CASSADRAQRWNEQFF
TRBJ2-2,NA,NA,TRBV12-3/TRBV12-4,TGTGCCAGCAGTTCGCCCCCGGACCGGAACACCGGGGAGCTGTTTTTT,CASSSPPDRNTGELFF
TRBJ2-7,TRBD2,NA,TRBV10-3,TGTGCCATCACCGGGGGAGGGGTCTACGAGCAGTACTTC,CAITGGGVYEQYF
TRBJ2-1,NA,few,TRBV20-1,TGCAGTGCTAGAGTCCCTCTACTAGACTCCTACAATGAGCAGTTCTTC,CSARVPLLDSYNEQFF
TRBJ2-1,TRBD2,few,TRBV4-2,TGTGCCAGCAGCCAAGAGGGGACTAGAGGTTACAATGAGCAGTTCTTC,CASSQEGTRGYNEQFF
TRBJ2-4,NA,few,TRBV5-1,TGCGCCAGCAGCTTGGATGGGGTGTCGGACATTCAGTACTTC,CASSLDGVSDIQYF
TRBJ2-3,TRBD2,NA,TRBV3-1,TGTGCCAGCAGCCTTAGCGGGAGCTGGACAGATACGCAGTATTTT,CASSLSGSWTDTQYF
TRBJ2-1,NA,NA,TRBV12-3/TRBV12-4,TGTGCCACCCGGCTGCCCAACACCTACAATGAGCAGTTCTTC,CATRLPNTYNEQFF
TRBJ1-1,NA,NA,TRBV12-3/TRBV12-4,TGTGCCAGCAGTCCCCCTGGGGGCTCTGAAGCTTTCTTT,CASSPPGGSEAFF
TRBJ2-5,NA,NA,TRBV27,TGTGCCAGCATTGTCCCTTCGAGGGACACCCAAGAGACCCAGTACTTC,CASIVPSRDTQETQYF
TRBJ2-2,TRBD1,NA,TRBV7-9,TGTGCCAGCAGCTTATCGACAGGGTATAACGCCGGGGAGCTGTTTTTT,CASSLSTGYNAGELFF
TRBJ2-7,NA,few,TRBV20-1,TGCAGTGCTCACCCAATCGCTGATGGTTTGAGAAAGCAGTACTTC,CSAHPIADGLRKQYF
TRBJ2-3,TRBD2,NA,TRBV5-1,TGCGCCAGCAGCTTGGAGGCTAGCGGGTTTTATACGCAGTATTTT,CASSLEASGFYTQYF